This record looks at one T cell receptor (beta chain) sequence and its context. The treatment here: over 15 received Ad26.COV2.S at low or high dose, single or two shots; about 5 received placebo; per-sample allocation not given. Sampling happened 63 days after the first vaccine or placebo injection. The CDR3 is 13 amino acids. V lost 8 bases, J lost 10 bases, and 19 bases lay in between. CDR1 is SGHTA and CDR2 is FQGNSA in the germline V gene. Profiled with immunoSEQ multiplex PCR; TCRdb holds only in-frame clones, not every one. The repertoire holds around 450,000 clones, with nearly 90% as singletons. This specimen belongs to a study of Ad26.COV2.S vaccination and SARS-CoV-2 variants.

V gene TRBV7-2 combines with J gene TRBJ2-3; D uncertain. The sequence was obtained from a person aged 18-65 years who received the Ad26.COV2.S COVID-19 vaccine or a placebo. The sequenced sample was peripheral blood, obtained in a trial of Ad26.COV2.S vaccine versus placebo. In DNA, the CDR3 is TGTGCCAGCGCTCCAACATATGGGGTTGCGCAGTATTTT. It yields the protein CASAPTYGVAQYF.